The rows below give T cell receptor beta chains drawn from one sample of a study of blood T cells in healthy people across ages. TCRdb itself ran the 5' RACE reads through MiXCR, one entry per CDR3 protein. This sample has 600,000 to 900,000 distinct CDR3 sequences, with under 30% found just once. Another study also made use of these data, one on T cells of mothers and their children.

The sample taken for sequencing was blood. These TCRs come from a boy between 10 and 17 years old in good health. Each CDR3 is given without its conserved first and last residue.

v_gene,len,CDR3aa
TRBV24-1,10,ATSQGDQPQH
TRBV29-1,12,SVELGGVEEKLF
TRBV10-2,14,ASMAASGALTDTQY
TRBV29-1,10,SAGQANEKLF
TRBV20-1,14,SARTEAGDPYNEQF
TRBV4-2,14,ASSSSGTSGGNIQY
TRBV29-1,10,SVSGTQETQY
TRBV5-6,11,ASSSREFYEQY
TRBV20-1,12,SASESSYNSPLH
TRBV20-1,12,SAATGGGGQPQH
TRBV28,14,ASSLGTVITGDIQY
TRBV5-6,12,ASSLELAPYEQY
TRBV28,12,ASTTGTSNYGYT
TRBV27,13,ASSRRGASSYEQY
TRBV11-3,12,ASSLTPSTGELF
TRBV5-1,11,ASSLSEFNEQY
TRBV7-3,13,ASSFQGSDTDTQY
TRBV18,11,ASSPVRDTEAF
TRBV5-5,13,ASSLGNPSYNEQF
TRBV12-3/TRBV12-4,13,ASSLDGAYYNEQF
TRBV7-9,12,ASSSTAVSGPQH
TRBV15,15,ATSTDRGGATNEKLF
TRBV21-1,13,ASSKNGGGHNEQF
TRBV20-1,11,SARDRSVKTQY
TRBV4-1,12,ASSQGQDNSPLH
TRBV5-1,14,ASSPRQGYNTGELF
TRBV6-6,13,ASNLQGWGNQPQH
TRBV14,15,ASSSGLLRTGANVLT
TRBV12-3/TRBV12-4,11,ASSLQGVDEQY
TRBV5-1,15,ASSLGHYRSTNGKLF
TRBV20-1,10,SALDRGQPQH
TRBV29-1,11,SARLAGGETQY
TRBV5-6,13,ANSLSSIAGEEQY
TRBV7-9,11,AAGQGPAYEQY
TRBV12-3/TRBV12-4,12,ASRFERGGNEQF
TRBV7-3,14,ASSAHGWEAGDTQY
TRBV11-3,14,ASSGTSGGSDNEQF
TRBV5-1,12,ASSLVEIAGEQF
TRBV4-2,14,AFHGGTSSGANVLT
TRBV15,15,ATSRDRTGSYPYEQY
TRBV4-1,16,ASSQDSGLAGLTGELF
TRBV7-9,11,ASSSGRVSPLH
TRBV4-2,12,ASSQDLQGTGET
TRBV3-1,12,ASSRVARGETQY
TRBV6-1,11,ASSGLVFYEQF
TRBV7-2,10,ASSQSSRVQF
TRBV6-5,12,ASRPGGDTDTQY